This record covers a single TCR beta chain. The data were obtained in a study of blood T cell repertoires in COVID-19. The V gene's germline CDR1 is SGHDT and CDR2 YYEEEE. CDR3 length: 16 amino acids. V trimming: 0 bases; J trimming: 4 bases; junction bases outside the gene matches: 3. Clones were read by immunoSEQ multiplex PCR, and TCRdb kept only the in-frame ones, dropping some. The sample contains under 250,000 clones, about 82% of which appear only once. This TCR derives from a woman aged 55-69 years with active or convalescent COVID-19. The chain is built from TRBV5-6 and TRBJ2-1; TRBD1 matches at 11 bases. The sequencing input was peripheral blood. CDR3 protein: CASSLGDRGKYNEQFF. The CDR3 DNA reads as TGTGCCAGCAGCTTGGGGGACAGGGGGAAGTACAATGAGCAGTTCTTC.